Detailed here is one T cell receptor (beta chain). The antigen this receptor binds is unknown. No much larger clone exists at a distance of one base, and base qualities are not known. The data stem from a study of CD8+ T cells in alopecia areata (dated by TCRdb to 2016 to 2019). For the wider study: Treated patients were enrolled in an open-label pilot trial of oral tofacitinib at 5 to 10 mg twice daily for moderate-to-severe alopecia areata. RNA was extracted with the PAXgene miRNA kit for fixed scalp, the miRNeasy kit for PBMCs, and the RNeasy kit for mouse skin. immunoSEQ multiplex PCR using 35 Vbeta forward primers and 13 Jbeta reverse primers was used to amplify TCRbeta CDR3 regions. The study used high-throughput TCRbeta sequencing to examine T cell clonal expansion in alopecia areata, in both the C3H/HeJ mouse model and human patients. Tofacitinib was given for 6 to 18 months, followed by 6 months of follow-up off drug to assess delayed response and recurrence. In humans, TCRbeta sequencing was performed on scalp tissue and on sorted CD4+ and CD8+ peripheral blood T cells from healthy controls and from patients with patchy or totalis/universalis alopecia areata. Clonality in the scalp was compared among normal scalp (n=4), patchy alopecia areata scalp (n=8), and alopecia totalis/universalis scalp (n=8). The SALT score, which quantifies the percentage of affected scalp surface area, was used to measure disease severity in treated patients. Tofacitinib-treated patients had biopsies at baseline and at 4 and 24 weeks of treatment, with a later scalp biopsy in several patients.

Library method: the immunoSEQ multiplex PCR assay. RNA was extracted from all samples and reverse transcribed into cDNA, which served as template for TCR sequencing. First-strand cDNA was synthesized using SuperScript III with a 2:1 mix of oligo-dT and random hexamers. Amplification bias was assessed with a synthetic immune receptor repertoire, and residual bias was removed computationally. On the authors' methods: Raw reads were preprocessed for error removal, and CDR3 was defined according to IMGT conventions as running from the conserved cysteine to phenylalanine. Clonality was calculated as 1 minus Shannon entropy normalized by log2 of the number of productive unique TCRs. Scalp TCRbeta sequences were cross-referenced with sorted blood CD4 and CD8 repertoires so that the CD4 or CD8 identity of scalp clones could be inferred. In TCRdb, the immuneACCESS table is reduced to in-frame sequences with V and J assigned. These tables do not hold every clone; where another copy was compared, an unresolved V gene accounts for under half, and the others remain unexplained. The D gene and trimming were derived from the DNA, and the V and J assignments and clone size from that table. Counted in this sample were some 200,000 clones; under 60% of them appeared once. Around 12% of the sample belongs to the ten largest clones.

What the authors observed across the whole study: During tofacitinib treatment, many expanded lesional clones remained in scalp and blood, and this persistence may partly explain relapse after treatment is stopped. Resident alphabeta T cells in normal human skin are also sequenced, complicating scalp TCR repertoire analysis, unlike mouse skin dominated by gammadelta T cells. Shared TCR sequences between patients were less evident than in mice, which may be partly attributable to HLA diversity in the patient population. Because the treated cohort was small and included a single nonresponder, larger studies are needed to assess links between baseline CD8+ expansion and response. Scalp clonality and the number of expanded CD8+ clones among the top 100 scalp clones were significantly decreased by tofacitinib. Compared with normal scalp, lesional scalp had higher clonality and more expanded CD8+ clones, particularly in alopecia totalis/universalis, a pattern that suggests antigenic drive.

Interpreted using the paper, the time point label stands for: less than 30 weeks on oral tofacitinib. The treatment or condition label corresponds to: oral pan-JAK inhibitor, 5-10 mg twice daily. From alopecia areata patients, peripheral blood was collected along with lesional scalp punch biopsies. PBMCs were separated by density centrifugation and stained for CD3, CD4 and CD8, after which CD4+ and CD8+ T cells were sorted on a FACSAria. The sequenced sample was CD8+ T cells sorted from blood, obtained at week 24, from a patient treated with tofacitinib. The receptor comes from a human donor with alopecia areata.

The encoded CDR3 is CASSLEGRNTEAFF. Here is the DNA: TGTGCCAGCAGCTTGGAGGGACGGAACACTGAAGCTTTCTTT. The rearranged segments are TRBV5-5 and TRBJ1-1; TRBD1 might be the D gene, on 5 matching bases. V sheds 0 bases and J sheds 1 base, leaving 7 bases between their ends. CDR1 and CDR2 were assigned from the germline V gene (reference sequence) as SGHKS and YYEKEE. The CDR3 contains 14 residues, cysteine and phenylalanine counted. Solely the CDR3 DNA is kept, with 42 bases framed from the first base.